This T cell receptor (beta chain) derives from a study of CD8+CD57+ T cells in acquired aplastic anemia. The study, taken as a whole, reports: Common to patients and controls were twenty-nine CD8+ CDR3 sequences.

The table lists this clonotype with many counts. Its antigen is as yet unknown. CDR1 and CDR2 from the germline V gene are SGHVS and FNYEAQ. The ends lost 5 bases at V and 4 bases at J; junction bases unmatched: 5. This CDR3 contains 14 residues. Patients sequenced had flow cytometry evidence of CD8+CD57+ cell expansion. Everyone among the patients had severe acquired aplastic anemia. Genomic DNA acted as the template from which TCR beta VDJ combination and CDR3 sequence profiling were carried out. TCRdb used MiXCR to reprocess the reads, holding one entry per CDR3 protein. Of under 250,000 distinct CDR3 sequences in the sample, around half are singletons; the top ten hold 7% to 9.5%.

This chain links TRBV7-6 with TRBJ1-1; 9 nucleotides line up with TRBD1. This clonotype was sampled from a human donor with aplastic anemia. The material sequenced was sorted CD4+, CD8+, or CD8+CD57+ T cells (not recorded which) from PBMCs. The DNA of the CDR3 is TGTGCCAGCAGCCACCGGGACAGGGTCACTGAAGCTTTCTTT. It specifies CASSHRDRVTEAFF.